This T cell receptor (beta chain) was obtained from a study of T cells after somatic rescue of genetic block. Trimming cost V 3 bases and J 9 bases, with 14 bases left between them. CDR3 length: 13 residues. CDR1 and CDR2 (germline): KGHSH, LQKENI. Profiling relied on immunoSEQ multiplex PCR, and the TCRdb table lists in-frame clones only, not all of them. Of about 70,000 clones in the sample, 92% were seen once. The origin of this receptor is a man aged 40-50 years. This rearrangement joins TRBV18 to TRBJ2-5; possibly TRBD1 for D (6 bases). Sequences were obtained from peripheral blood mononuclear cells (PBMCs). CDR3 loop: CASSPDRSQAQYF. CDR3 in DNA: TGTGCCAGCTCACCCGACAGGTCACAGGCCCAGTACTTC.